This entry is about one T cell receptor beta chain. What it binds is unknown. Using immunoSEQ multiplex PCR, the repertoire was profiled, and TCRdb retains in-frame clones only, with some absent. The sample includes about 64,000 clones, approximately 87% seen only once; the top ten take more than 3%. Recipients received nonmyeloablative bone marrow transplants from related graft donors, with transient mixed chimerism. Unstimulated regulatory T cells (CD4+CD25+CD127-), CD4+CD25- non-regulatory cells, CD4 and CD8 cells were FACS-sorted from thawed PBMCs. Trimming pared 2 bases from V and 4 bases from J, leaving 12 bases between. The CDR3 has 14 residues. Germline V gene data show CDR1 as SGHDN and CDR2 as FVKESK. This record comes from a study of Tregs in tolerant kidney transplant recipients. Findings and caveats of the study: Changing PCR primers prevented nucleotide comparison between some patients' samples.

The sequence was obtained from a human patient who received a combined kidney and bone marrow transplant. Some T cells may have originated in the graft donor. The specimen comprised CD4+ T cells from blood (PBMCs), sampled 6 months after the transplant. This chain joins TRBV14 and TRBJ2-7; tentative D call: TRBD1 (6 bases). CDR3 sequence: CASSQQGRWYEQYF. CDR3 in DNA: TGTGCCAGCAGCCAACAGGGGCGTTGGTACGAGCAGTACTTC.